This passage covers 20 T cell receptor beta chains from one sample sequenced in a study of T-cell memory formation after mild COVID-19. TCRdb independently ran MiXCR on the 5' RACE reads; one entry per CDR3 protein. The table records a few hundred thousand distinct CDR3 sequences, roughly 14% of them present only once. The sequenced sample was PBMCs or a T cell subset sorted from them (not recorded which). The origin of the receptors is a man younger than 35 who had mild COVID-19 (a few samples of this study predate the infection). Cell type and time point are not known.

This chain connects TRBV7-9 to TRBJ2-2, with TRBD1 identical over 7 bases. This CDR3 contains 16 residues. V shed 1 base, J shed 4 bases, and the junction held 6 bases outside the gene matches. Germline lookup yields CDR1 SEHNR and CDR2 FQNEAQ (reference sequence). CDR3 bases: TGTGCCAGCAGCTTAGGACAGGGACCTTTCACCGGGGAGCTGTTTTTT. The encoded protein is CASSLGQGPFTGELFF.

This clonotype was found a few times. The chain links TRBV3-1 to TRBJ2-7; 7 bases are a match to TRBD2. V gave up 4 bases and J gave up 3 bases; unmatched junction bases: 12. The CDR3 spans 16 residues. Germline-derived CDR1 and CDR2 are LGHDT and YNNKEL (reference sequence). The CDR3 coding sequence is TGTGCCAGCAGCCTAGGTTCGGGACTATCATTCTACGAGCAGTACTTC. Protein: CASSLGSGLSFYEQYF.

This clonotype was seen many times. This chain uses TRBV20-1 with TRBJ2-5, with 7 bases lining up with TRBD2. Looked up from germline, CDR1 is DFQATT and CDR2 is SNEGSKA (reference sequence). Germline trimming cut 1 base from V and 1 base from J; bases unmatched to any gene: 6. This CDR3 region has 15 residues. The CDR3 loop reads CSARGDPGGQETQYF. CDR3 bases: TGCAGTGCTAGAGGCGACCCGGGGGGCCAAGAGACCCAGTACTTC.

The chain has TRBV7-3 and TRBJ2-3; 11 nucleotides agree with TRBD2. The ends lost 5 bases at V and 2 bases at J; junction bases unmatched: 6. This CDR3 spans 16 amino acids. Germline V gene lookup returns CDR1 SGHTA and CDR2 FQGTGA. The DNA for the CDR3 is TGTGCCAGCAGCGCAAAGACTAGCGGGGTCACAGATACGCAGTATTTT. This sequence encodes CASSAKTSGVTDTQYF. Full variable domain (outside the CDR3, taken from reference TRBV7-3 and TRBJ2-3): GAGVSQTPSNKVTEKGKYVELRCDPISGHTALYWYRQSLGQGPEFLIYFQGTGAADDSGLPNDRFFAVRPEGSVSTLKIQRTERGDSAVYLCASSAKTSGVTDTQYFGPGTRLTVL.

This clonotype was seen a handful of times. The rearrangement joins TRBV5-1 to TRBJ2-1; weak D call: TRBD2 (6 bases). Germline V gene sequence: CDR1 SGHRS, CDR2 YFSETQ. The V gene lost 3 bases and the J gene lost 9 bases, with 25 bases spanning the gap. The CDR3 spans 17 residues. The CDR3 sequence: CASSWGGSSVRRGEQFF. The CDR3 nucleotides are TGCGCCAGCAGCTGGGGAGGTAGCTCTGTCCGGCGGGGTGAGCAGTTCTTC.

There are many counts of this clonotype. This sequence joins TRBV5-1 and TRBJ2-2, with 7 bases that match TRBD1. CDR3 length: 15 amino acids. V trimming: 5 bases; J trimming: 5 bases; junction bases outside the gene matches: 9. In germline, CDR1 is SGHRS, CDR2 YFSETQ. The CDR3: CASSSTKGATGELFF. CDR3 DNA sequence: TGCGCCAGCAGTTCAACCAAGGGGGCGACCGGGGAGCTGTTTTTT.

The CDR3 sequence is CSAQTASNQPQHF. The CDR3 DNA follows: TGCAGCGCCCAGACAGCTAGCAATCAGCCCCAGCATTTT. The chain is built from TRBV29-1 and TRBJ1-5; a weak D match, TRBD1 (5 bases). The CDR3 is 13 residues long. The germline V gene encodes CDR1 SQVTM and CDR2 ANQGSEA. The V end was cut by 7 bases, the J end by 0 bases, with 10 bases between. The full variable domain, with the rest looked up from reference TRBV29-1 and TRBJ1-5, is SAVISQKPSRDICQRGTSLTIQCQVDSQVTMMFWYRQQPGQSLTLIATANQGSEATYESGFVIDKFPISRPNLTFSTLTVSNMSPEDSSIYLCSAQTASNQPQHFGDGTRLSIL.

This clonotype was seen a few times. The chain is built from TRBV19 and TRBJ2-2, with 7 bases lining up with TRBD1. The V gene's germline CDR1 is LNHDA and CDR2 SQIVND (reference sequence). The CDR3 spans 15 residues. V lost 7 bases, J lost 2 bases, and 7 bases stayed unmatched. CDR3 nucleotides: TGTGCCAGTATCCCTGGGACAGCAAACACCGGGGAGCTGTTTTTT. It yields the protein CASIPGTANTGELFF. Together with reference TRBV19 and TRBJ2-2, the CDR3 gives the full variable domain: DGGITQSPKYLFRKEGQNVTLSCEQNLNHDAMYWYRQDPGQGLRLIYYSQIVNDFQKGDIAEGYSVSREKKESFPLTVTSAQKNPTAFYLCASIPGTANTGELFFGEGSRLTVL.

This clonotype was detected only a few times. The rearrangement links TRBV15 to TRBJ2-3; TRBD2 agrees at 10 bases. Germline V gives CDR1 LNHNV, CDR2 YYDKDF (reference sequence). The CDR3 has 17 amino acids. V shed 1 base and J 2 bases; nucleotides not matched to a gene: 6. The CDR3 here is CATSRVRAGGFTDTQYF. CDR3 DNA sequence: TGTGCCACCAGCAGAGTCAGAGCGGGGGGGTTCACAGATACGCAGTATTTT.

This sequence joins TRBV5-1 and TRBJ1-1, with D tentatively TRBD1 (5 bases). Germline V gene sequence: CDR1 SGHRS, CDR2 YFSETQ. CDR3 length: 15 amino acids. The V and J ends lost 1 base and 0 bases respectively, with 10 bases between them. The CDR3 DNA is TGCGCCAGCAGCTTGATTTGGGGGATGAACACTGAAGCTTTCTTT. Its translation: CASSLIWGMNTEAFF.

This sequence joins TRBV20-1 and TRBJ1-4; 8 positions match TRBD1. V shed 0 bases, J shed 7 bases, and the junction held 7 bases outside the gene matches. From germline, CDR1 is DFQATT and CDR2 SNEGSKA (reference sequence). The CDR3 length is 15 residues. In DNA form, the CDR3 reads TGCAGTGCTAGAGATCGACAGGGGCCGGTTGAAAAACTGTTTTTT. Its protein is CSARDRQGPVEKLFF.

A few counts support this clonotype. The chain recombines TRBV5-5 with TRBJ1-5, with D unclear. This CDR3 is 12 amino acids long. The V gene's germline CDR1 is SGHKS and CDR2 YYEKEE (reference sequence). Trimming shortened V by 5 bases and J by 7 bases, and 10 bases separated the two germline ends. CDR3 nucleotides: TGTGCCAGCAGATCCCCGGGGCAGCCCCAGCATTTT. Translation gives CASRSPGQPQHF.

This clonotype was counted only a few times. The J gene is TRBJ2-7, the V gene TRBV9; no reliable D call. Germline loops: CDR1 SGDLS, CDR2 YYNGEE. Trimming cost V 4 bases and J 2 bases, with 13 bases left between them. The CDR3 totals 14 residues. The CDR3 region has the DNA TGTGCCAGCAGCCCCCGGACCCTGACCTACGAGCAGTACTTC. Encoded protein: CASSPRTLTYEQYF.

The chain joins TRBV7-8 to TRBJ2-7; tentative D call: TRBD1 (5 bases). V gave up 2 bases and J gave up 2 bases, with 16 bases separating them. Per the germline V gene, CDR1 is SGHVS and CDR2 is FQNEAQ. CDR3 length: 16 residues. As DNA, the CDR3 is TGTGCCAGCAGCTTACCCGACAGCATAAAACCCTACGAGCAGTACTTC. As protein: CASSLPDSIKPYEQYF. Looking up the rest from reference TRBV7-8 and TRBJ2-7 gives the full variable domain: GAGVSQSPRYKVAKRGQDVALRCDPISGHVSLFWYQQALGQGPEFLTYFQNEAQLDKSGLPSDRFFAERPEGSVSTLKIQRTQQEDSAVYLCASSLPDSIKPYEQYFGPGTRLTVT.

This clonotype has more than one count but fewer than ten. This rearrangement joins TRBV4-1 to TRBJ2-2; 7 bases match TRBD1. The length of the CDR3 is 16 residues. The J segment lost 2 bases and the V segment lost 1 base, leaving 4 bases of the junction unmatched. Germline CDR1 and CDR2: MGHRA and YSYEKL. The CDR3 DNA follows: TGCGCCAGCAGCCAAGTTGACAGGGCCAACACCGGGGAGCTGTTTTTT. Protein product: CASSQVDRANTGELFF.

This clonotype was observed many times. The gene calls are TRBV12-3 or TRBV12-4 and TRBJ2-7; D is unclear. The V end was cut by 2 bases, the J end by 0 bases, with 8 bases between. The CDR3 is made up of 14 amino acids. The CDR3 loop reads CASSLLRSSYEQYF. CDR3 sequence (DNA): TGTGCCAGCAGTTTACTCCGAAGCTCCTACGAGCAGTACTTC.

This chain connects TRBV12-3 or TRBV12-4 to TRBJ2-5, with TRBD2 matching over 12 bases. CDR3 length: 15 amino acids. V was clipped by 1 base and J by 6 bases; unmatched bases: 3. CDR3 in amino acids: CASSLGTSGAKTQYF. CDR3 in DNA: TGTGCCAGCAGTTTAGGGACTAGCGGGGCGAAGACCCAGTACTTC.

The rearrangement uses TRBV7-3 and TRBJ1-1; possible D gene TRBD1, 6 bases. V lost 0 bases and J 0 bases, leaving 11 bases between the germline ends. The V gene's germline CDR1 is SGHTA and CDR2 FQGTGA. CDR3 length: 16 amino acids. Here the CDR3 DNA reads TGTGCCAGCAGCTTAACGCCGGGACAACTGAACACTGAAGCTTTCTTT. It specifies CASSLTPGQLNTEAFF. The whole variable domain, remainder taken from reference TRBV7-3 and TRBJ1-1, is GAGVSQTPSNKVTEKGKYVELRCDPISGHTALYWYRQSLGQGPEFLIYFQGTGAADDSGLPNDRFFAVRPEGSVSTLKIQRTERGDSAVYLCASSLTPGQLNTEAFFGQGTRLTVV.

The chain is built from TRBV5-1 and TRBJ1-5, with D perhaps matching TRBD1 (6 bases). Germline-derived CDR1 and CDR2 are SGHRS and YFSETQ. V was cut by 6 bases and J by 1 base, with 17 bases left in between. This CDR3 spans 16 amino acids. The CDR3: CASKQGNDKSNQPQHF. The CDR3 bases are TGCGCCAGCAAACAGGGAAATGATAAAAGCAATCAGCCCCAGCATTTT.

The V call is TRBV6-5, the J call TRBJ2-7; 7 nucleotides align to TRBD2. The J segment lost 0 bases and the V segment lost 0 bases, leaving 5 bases of the junction unmatched. The germline CDR1 and CDR2 sequences are MNHEY and SVGAGI. This CDR3 contains 16 residues. CDR3 DNA: TGTGCCAGCAGTTACTCAGGCCCTAGCGGCTCCTACGAGCAGTACTTC. It translates to CASSYSGPSGSYEQYF.